The 18 T cell receptor beta chains given below trace back to one sample, sequenced in a study of response to subunit inactivated influenza vaccine. TCRdb passed the RT-PCR reads through MiXCR, listing each CDR3 protein once. The top ten hold approximately 11% of the sample, which has 750,000 to 850,000 distinct CDR3 sequences, less than 20% seen once. This sample comprised PBMCs from blood, obtained 5 days after vaccination. Receptors originate from a man aged 50-60 years who received an inactivated influenza vaccine.

This sequence joins TRBV12-1 and TRBJ2-2; TRBD1, the D gene given by the table, was not confirmed from the DNA. TRBV12-1 corresponds to a pseudogene. The CDR3 contains 18 residues. The CDR3 DNA reads TGTGCCAGCAGCTTTGCATCCGTTGGGACGGCGAACACCGGGGAGCTGTTTTTT. Its translation is CASSFASVGTANTGELFF.

V gene TRBV12-3 or TRBV12-4 combines with J gene TRBJ2-5; D ambiguous. The CDR3 spans 13 residues. Trimming shortened V by 5 bases and J by 2 bases, and 9 bases separated the two germline ends. CDR3 loop: CASSGQLQETQYF. The CDR3 nucleotides are TGTGCCAGCAGTGGGCAGCTGCAAGAGACCCAGTACTTC.

The rearrangement uses TRBV28 and TRBJ2-7; possible D gene TRBD2, 6 bases. Germline V gene lookup returns CDR1 MDHEN and CDR2 SYDVKM. This CDR3 spans 14 amino acids. V lost 7 bases to trimming and J lost 0 bases, with 13 bases between them. The CDR3: CASISVGGSYEQYF. The DNA of the CDR3 is TGTGCCAGCATCTCGGTGGGGGGCTCCTACGAGCAGTACTTC.

The chain combines TRBV10-3 with TRBJ2-5, with 9 bases lining up with TRBD1. The CDR3 runs 13 residues. CDR1 ENHRY and CDR2 SYGVKD come from the germline V gene. V shed 6 bases and J 5 bases; nucleotides not matched to a gene: 4. Here the CDR3 reads CAIRGQGPETQYF. CDR3 in DNA: TGTGCCATCAGGGGACAGGGACCGGAGACCCAGTACTTC.

The chain joins TRBV7-8 to TRBJ2-7; 7 nucleotides match TRBD2. CDR1 and CDR2 (germline): SGHVS, FQNEAQ. J gave up 5 bases and V 1 base, and 8 bases lay outside the gene matches. The CDR3 has 15 amino acids. This CDR3 reads CASSLVGGLLNEQYF. Written as DNA, the CDR3 is TGTGCCAGCAGCTTAGTTGGGGGACTACTAAACGAGCAGTACTTC.

This chain uses TRBV15 with TRBJ2-7; the match to TRBD2 covers 10 bases. V shed 2 bases, J shed 3 bases, and the junction held 10 bases outside the gene matches. From germline, CDR1 is LNHNV and CDR2 YYDKDF (reference sequence). The CDR3 loop spans 17 amino acids. The CDR3, as DNA: TGTGCCACCAGCAGATTTAAAGCGGGAGGGCCTTTCTACGAGCAGTACTTC. This sequence encodes CATSRFKAGGPFYEQYF.

This clonotype appeared once. One base away lies a much larger clone, so this may be a sequencing read error. The chain recombines TRBV18 with TRBJ1-2, with a weak D call TRBD1 (6 bases). The length of the CDR3 is 13 residues. V was trimmed by 3 bases and J by 6 bases, leaving 11 bases between them. The germline gives CDR1 KGHSH, CDR2 LQKENI. DNA of the CDR3: TGTGCCAGCTCACCGCACAGGGACCATGGCTACACCTTC. The encoded protein is CASSPHRDHGYTF.

This chain links TRBV9 with TRBJ2-2; 8 nucleotides align to TRBD1. Germline lookup yields CDR1 SGDLS and CDR2 YYNGEE. The trim removed 3 bases at V and 6 bases at J, leaving 4 bases unmatched. CDR3 size: 14 residues. CDR3: CASSGQGLAGELFF. The CDR3 nucleotides read TGTGCCAGCAGCGGACAGGGGTTGGCCGGGGAGCTGTTTTTT.

This clonotype came up a few times. This chain connects TRBV7-8 to TRBJ2-2; no definite D call. The V and J ends lost 7 bases and 4 bases respectively, with 13 bases between them. This CDR3 has 14 residues. Germline CDR1 reads SGHVS; CDR2 reads FQNEAQ. In DNA, the CDR3 is TGTGCCAGCATAAAGGAGCGAGGCACCGGGGAGCTGTTTTTT. Its translation is CASIKERGTGELFF.

The CDR3 sequence is CASSIRAEYNEQFF. CDR3 sequence (DNA): TGTGCCAGCAGCATAAGGGCAGAATACAATGAGCAGTTCTTC. This chain links TRBV9 with TRBJ2-1; D gene ambiguous. The V end lost 4 bases, the J end lost 4 bases, and 12 bases lay between the germline ends. CDR1 and CDR2 from the germline V gene are SGDLS and YYNGEE. The CDR3 is 14 residues long.

The chain's CDR3 is CASTWGGPSTDTQYF. DNA of the CDR3: TGTGCCAGCACCTGGGGTGGGCCTAGCACAGATACGCAGTATTTT. The J gene is TRBJ2-3, the V gene TRBV7-2, with unresolved D. Germline CDR1 is SGHTA and CDR2 is FQGNSA. Trimming took off 7 bases at V and 0 bases at J, with 14 bases between the two ends. The CDR3 has 15 amino acids.

The table lists this clonotype with a few counts. The V and J genes are TRBV10-3 and TRBJ2-7, with TRBD1 identical over 8 bases. J gave up 0 bases and V 5 bases, and 6 bases lay outside the gene matches. The germline gives CDR1 ENHRY, CDR2 SYGVKD. The CDR3 is 15 residues long. DNA for the CDR3: TGTGCCATCAGTAATATCGACAGGGGCTCCTACGAGCAGTACTTC. It translates to CAISNIDRGSYEQYF.

This clonotype was counted many times. The CDR3 sequence is CASGAGTSGRREQFF. As DNA, the CDR3 is TGTGCCAGCGGTGCCGGGACTAGCGGGAGAAGAGAGCAGTTCTTC. The chain carries TRBV7-2 and TRBJ2-1; the match to TRBD2 covers 14 bases. The CDR3 is 15 amino acids. Losses at the gene ends were 8 bases for V and 10 bases for J; bases not matched to a gene: 10. Germline-derived CDR1 and CDR2 are SGHTA and FQGNSA.

This clonotype was counted between two and nine times. The V gene is TRBV12-3 or TRBV12-4, the J gene TRBJ2-7, with 8 bases aligning to TRBD2. The CDR3 covers 14 residues. V lost 7 bases, J lost 5 bases, and 10 bases stayed unmatched. The CDR3 coding sequence is TGTGCCAGCACCAAGAGCGGGAGTTTCGACGAGCAGTACTTC. Protein product: CASTKSGSFDEQYF.

The genes are TRBV18 and TRBJ2-7; either TRBD1 or TRBD2 may fit D (6 bases each). Trimming left V 0 bases short and J 3 bases short, with 18 bases between. This CDR3 is 17 amino acids long. Germline lookup yields CDR1 KGHSH and CDR2 LQKENI. CDR3 region: CASSPPVGGGANYEQYF. CDR3 in DNA: TGTGCCAGCTCACCACCAGTCGGAGGGGGAGCAAACTACGAGCAGTACTTC.

The chain couples TRBV12-3 or TRBV12-4 to TRBJ1-5, with 7 bases lining up with TRBD1. This CDR3 is built from 14 residues. After removal of 5 bases from V and 6 bases from J, the junction contained 7 bases not matched to a gene. CDR3 nucleotide sequence: TGTGCCAGCAGTGCCGAGGGGGCGGGTCAGCCCCAGCATTTT. Translating it yields CASSAEGAGQPQHF.

In this sample, this clonotype turned up a few times. J is TRBJ2-7 and V is TRBV5-5; D is tentatively TRBD1 or TRBD2 (5 bases each). Trimming pared 5 bases from V and 0 bases from J, leaving 12 bases between. The CDR3 is 14 amino acids. Germline V gives CDR1 SGHKS, CDR2 YYEKEE (reference sequence). CDR3 in amino acids: CASRSRDHSYEQYF. CDR3 in DNA: TGTGCCAGCAGATCGAGGGACCACTCCTACGAGCAGTACTTC.

This chain links TRBV12-3 or TRBV12-4 with TRBJ2-1; tentatively, D is TRBD2 (6 bases). Trimming removed 5 bases at V and 5 bases at J, with 16 bases between. The CDR3 is 15 residues long. CDR3 sequence reads: CASSPGRGLNNEQFF. CDR3 DNA sequence: TGTGCCAGCAGTCCCGGGAGAGGACTAAACAATGAGCAGTTCTTC.